These 5 T cell receptor beta chains were sequenced from one sample in a study of shared clonotypes between healthy human individuals. Measured with immunoSEQ multiplex PCR; TCRdb has only the in-frame clones, and not every one. The table has 2 million to 2.5 million clones, approximately 95% seen once. The sequenced material came from naive CD4+ T cells from PBMCs. Subset specified: CD45RA+ positively selected. These receptors were taken from a man aged 18 to 30 in good health. Some clones in this sample may be carry-over from other donors' samples.

The chain joins TRBV5-4 to TRBJ2-1; TRBD2 aligns across 10 bases. CDR1 is SGHNT and CDR2 is YYREEE in the germline V gene (reference sequence). The CDR3 is 17 residues long. The ends lost 1 base at V and 0 bases at J; junction bases unmatched: 4. CDR3 in amino acids: CASSLNPSGSSYNEQFF. CDR3 DNA: TGTGCCAGCAGCTTGAATCCTAGCGGGAGCTCCTACAATGAGCAGTTCTTC.

This chain connects TRBV7-9 to TRBJ1-6, with D hard to call. V was cut by 6 bases and J by 6 bases, with 6 bases left in between. CDR1 and CDR2 (germline): SEHNR, FQNEAQ (reference sequence). This CDR3 has 12 amino acids. DNA for the CDR3: TGTGCCAGCAGTGGAAGTAATTCACCCCTCCACTTT. Its translation is CASSGSNSPLHF.

The gene calls are TRBV19 and TRBJ2-1, with a tentative D call TRBD1 (5 bases). From germline, CDR1 is LNHDA and CDR2 SQIVND (reference sequence). V lost 0 bases, J lost 4 bases, and 10 bases lay in between. The CDR3 has 15 amino acids. CDR3 in DNA: TGTGCCAGTAGTATAGAAAGGGGCCGGTACAATGAGCAGTTCTTC. Amino acid sequence: CASSIERGRYNEQFF.

CDR3 region: CASSGQGAGGELFF. In DNA form, the CDR3 reads TGTGCCAGCAGCGGACAGGGGGCGGGCGGGGAGCTGTTTTTT. V is TRBV9 and J is TRBJ2-2; 10 bases align to TRBD1. This CDR3 region has 14 residues. Losses at the gene ends were 3 bases for V and 7 bases for J; bases not matched to a gene: 3. Germline V gene sequence: CDR1 SGDLS, CDR2 YYNGEE.

The chain links TRBV6-1 to TRBJ2-1, with 10 positions matching TRBD2. V dropped 8 bases and J dropped 3; count of bases not matched to a gene: 7. Germline V gene lookup returns CDR1 MNHNS and CDR2 SASEGT. The CDR3 loop spans 15 amino acids. Here the CDR3 reads CASDPRTSGYNEQFF. The DNA of the CDR3 is TGTGCCAGCGATCCAAGGACTAGCGGCTACAATGAGCAGTTCTTC.